A single sample is the source of the 28 T cell receptor beta chains below, sequenced in a study of response to subunit inactivated influenza vaccine. TCRdb re-derived calls from the RT-PCR reads in MiXCR, one entry per CDR3 protein. The profile covers 400,000 to 550,000 distinct CDR3 sequences, with over 25% appearing a single time and 1.9% taken by the ten largest. The input for sequencing was CD4+ T cells sorted from PBMCs, taken more than 4 days after vaccination. The receptor source for this set is a man aged 50 to 60 who received an inactivated influenza vaccine.

V is TRBV4-1 and J is TRBJ2-3; D is ambiguous. Germline lookup yields CDR1 MGHRA and CDR2 YSYEKL. Trimming cost V 0 bases and J 0 bases, with 16 bases left between them. The CDR3 has 18 amino acids. The DNA of the CDR3 is TGCGCCAGCAGCCAAGATCACTGGGCGCGACTTAGCACAGATACGCAGTATTTT. It is translated as CASSQDHWARLSTDTQYF.

This clonotype was seen a few times. This chain connects TRBV29-1 to TRBJ2-7; D is possibly TRBD1 (5 bases). This CDR3 comprises 14 residues. The V end lost 4 bases, the J end lost 0 bases, and 13 bases lay between the germline ends. The germline V gene has CDR1 SQVTM and CDR2 ANQGSEA. The CDR3 region is CSVGPRASSYEQYF. CDR3 sequence (DNA): TGCAGCGTTGGTCCCAGGGCGAGCTCCTACGAGCAGTACTTC.

The J gene is TRBJ2-7, the V gene TRBV4-1, with D hard to call. This CDR3 comprises 16 residues. Germline V gene lookup returns CDR1 MGHRA and CDR2 YSYEKL. The V gene lost 6 bases and the J gene lost 2 bases, with 20 bases spanning the gap. CDR3 amino acids: CASRLRPGLTPYEQYF. The CDR3 bases are TGCGCCAGCAGGCTCCGCCCGGGTTTGACTCCCTACGAGCAGTACTTC.

The chain recombines TRBV2 with TRBJ2-6; 8 bases are a match to TRBD1. The germline V gene encodes CDR1 SNHLY and CDR2 FYNNEI. Unmatched junction bases numbered 7, after V lost 3 bases and J lost 0 bases. The CDR3 length is 18 residues. The CDR3 is CASSETRTGSSGANVLTF. CDR3 bases: TGTGCCAGCAGTGAGACCAGGACAGGGTCCTCTGGGGCCAACGTCCTGACTTTC.

The sample holds a few counts of this clonotype. The chain uses TRBV29-1 and TRBJ1-2; TRBD1 is a possible D gene (5 bases). The V and J ends lost 4 bases and 5 bases respectively, with 11 bases between them. This CDR3 has 12 amino acids. Germline values: CDR1 SQVTM, CDR2 ANQGSEA. The CDR3 sequence is CSVAEGSYGYTF. CDR3 in DNA: TGCAGCGTTGCAGAGGGGTCGTATGGCTACACCTTC.

This clonotype was counted a single time. V gene TRBV20-1 combines with J gene TRBJ2-7; 12 bases match TRBD2. Germline V gene sequence: CDR1 DFQATT, CDR2 SNEGSKA (reference sequence). CDR3 size: 11 residues. The CDR3 loop is CRGTSGYEQYF. The CDR3 coding sequence is TGCAGGGGGACTAGCGGGTACGAGCAGTACTTC.

As concerns this clonotype: At one end, the junction sequence differs from germline, possibly due to a read error. The chain employs TRBV4-1 and TRBJ2-5, with 12 bases that match TRBD2. Germline V gene sequence: CDR1 MGHRA, CDR2 YSYEKL. The CDR3 sequence is 19 residues long. The CDR3 region has the DNA TGCGCCAGTAGCCAAGTAGTACGCCTAGCGGGAGGGAGGATTGAGACCCAGTACTTC. It translates to CASSQVVRLAGGRIETQYF.

This chain links TRBV15 with TRBJ2-5; unclear D gene. This CDR3 is built from 14 residues. V shed 0 bases and J shed 1 base, with 6 bases lying between them. The germline V gene encodes CDR1 LNHNV and CDR2 YYDKDF (reference sequence). The chain's CDR3 is CATSRDMAQETQYF. The CDR3 bases are TGTGCCACCAGCAGAGATATGGCCCAAGAGACCCAGTACTTC. Based on the CDR3 plus reference TRBV15 and TRBJ2-5, the full variable domain is DAMVIQNPRYQVTQFGKPVTLSCSQTLNHNVMYWYQQKSSQAPKLLFHYYDKDFNNEADTPDNFQSRRPNTSFCFLDIRSPGLGDTAMYLCATSRDMAQETQYFGPGTRLLVL.

This clonotype was detected many times. J is TRBJ1-2 and V is TRBV12-3 or TRBV12-4, with 7 bases aligning to TRBD1. CDR3 length: 12 residues. V lost 6 bases to trimming and J lost 8 bases; unmatched junction nucleotides: 6. For the CDR3, the DNA is TGTGCCAGCAGACGTGGGACAGCGGGCTACACCTTC. Translated, it gives CASRRGTAGYTF.

The CDR3: CASSLSRGVDGYTF. The DNA of the CDR3 is TGTGCCAGCAGTTTAAGCAGGGGTGTTGATGGCTACACCTTC. The chain links TRBV12-3 or TRBV12-4 to TRBJ1-2; maybe TRBD1 (6 bases). CDR3 length: 14 residues. The V and J ends lost 2 bases and 6 bases respectively, with 13 bases between them.

This clonotype was detected only a few times. The V gene is TRBV4-3, the J gene TRBJ2-3, with 9 bases identical to TRBD2. CDR3 size: 15 residues. Germline V gives CDR1 LGHNA, CDR2 YSLEER. The V gene end was trimmed by 4 bases and the J gene end by 1 base; junction bases not matched to a gene: 3. CDR3 sequence: CASSPGLARTDTQYF. The CDR3 DNA reads as TGCGCCAGCAGCCCGGGACTAGCTCGCACAGATACGCAGTATTTT.

The V and J genes are TRBV3-1 and TRBJ2-4, with 7 bases matching TRBD1. V shed 0 bases, J shed 0 bases, and the junction held 5 bases outside the gene matches. Per the germline V gene, CDR1 is LGHDT and CDR2 is YNNKEL (reference sequence). The CDR3 has 17 amino acids. The CDR3 region has the DNA TGTGCCAGCAGCCAAGAGGGACAGAGCCTAGCCAAAAACATTCAGTACTTC. This gives the protein CASSQEGQSLAKNIQYF.

This clonotype appeared a few times. The rearrangement links TRBV5-1 to TRBJ1-1, with no clear D. Germline V gene lookup returns CDR1 SGHRS and CDR2 YFSETQ. Trimming shortened V by 4 bases and J by 0 bases, and 13 bases separated the two germline ends. The CDR3 sequence is 15 residues long. The CDR3 region is CASSASDGMNTEAFF. CDR3 DNA sequence: TGCGCCAGCAGCGCCTCGGACGGCATGAACACTGAAGCTTTCTTT.

The chain joins TRBV7-2 to TRBJ1-5; D is undetermined. The ends were cut back, 5 bases at V and 0 bases at J, with 5 bases in the middle. CDR3 length: 13 residues. Per the germline V gene, CDR1 is SGHTA and CDR2 is FQGNSA. The CDR3 DNA follows: TGTGCCAGCAGCGGGAATAGCAATCAGCCCCAGCATTTT. Translation gives CASSGNSNQPQHF.

This clonotype has just a few counts. This rearrangement joins TRBV7-2 to TRBJ2-1, with 9 nucleotides matching TRBD1. This CDR3 is built from 16 residues. The germline V gene encodes CDR1 SGHTA and CDR2 FQGNSA. Germline trimming cut 1 base from V and 8 bases from J; bases unmatched to any gene: 9. CDR3 in DNA: TGTGCCAGCAGCTTAGGGACCGGGACAGGGCCGTATGAGCAGTTCTTC. As protein: CASSLGTGTGPYEQFF.

Only a few counts were recorded for this clonotype. This chain uses TRBV20-1 with TRBJ2-7; 9 bases agree with TRBD2. The germline CDR1 and CDR2 sequences are DFQATT and SNEGSKA (reference sequence). The CDR3 sequence is 14 residues long. Trimming at V came to 3 bases and at J to 5 bases, leaving 8 bases not matched to a gene. The CDR3 is CSASRTSELHEQYF. CDR3 coding DNA: TGCAGTGCTAGTAGGACTAGCGAGCTTCACGAGCAGTACTTC.

This clonotype was seen a handful of times. The V gene is TRBV7-9, the J gene TRBJ2-5, with D perhaps TRBD1 (5 bases). CDR1 and CDR2 (germline): SEHNR, FQNEAQ (reference sequence). The CDR3 covers 13 residues. The V end was cut by 0 bases, the J end by 6 bases, with 8 bases between. CDR3 protein: CASSLAGAKTQYF. CDR3 nucleotides: TGTGCCAGCAGCTTAGCAGGGGCAAAGACCCAGTACTTC.

A few counts support this clonotype. The chain is built from TRBV27 and TRBJ1-2; TRBD1 agrees at 10 bases. Germline trimming cut 4 bases from V and 4 bases from J; bases unmatched to any gene: 3. The CDR3 consists of 14 residues. Germline CDR1 and CDR2: MNHEY and SMNVEV (reference sequence). The CDR3 nucleotides are TGTGCCAGCAGTTCGACAGGGGGCCCCTATGGCTACACCTTC. Protein: CASSSTGGPYGYTF.

The rearrangement uses TRBV12-3 or TRBV12-4 and TRBJ2-3; possibly TRBD1 for D (6 bases). The V and J ends lost 3 bases and 2 bases respectively, with 12 bases between them. CDR3 length: 15 amino acids. The CDR3 coding sequence is TGTGCCAGCAGTTTCCCCGGGACAAACACAGATACGCAGTATTTT. This encodes CASSFPGTNTDTQYF.

V is TRBV5-1 and J is TRBJ1-4; 12 bases align to TRBD1. J gave up 4 bases and V 6 bases, and 10 bases lay outside the gene matches. The CDR3 covers 17 residues. Germline-derived CDR1 and CDR2 are SGHRS and YFSETQ. The CDR3 is CASNRGTGGTHNEKLFF. DNA for the CDR3: TGCGCCAGCAACAGAGGGACAGGGGGCACCCATAATGAAAAACTGTTTTTT.

The chain recombines TRBV7-9 with TRBJ1-4; no clear D. V lost 5 bases and J 8 bases, leaving 15 bases between the germline ends. The germline CDR1 and CDR2 sequences are SEHNR and FQNEAQ (reference sequence). The CDR3 is made up of 14 amino acids. The CDR3 spells CASSPGGEGEKLFF. Here the CDR3 DNA reads TGTGCCAGCAGCCCCGGCGGGGAAGGAGAAAAACTGTTTTTT.

J is TRBJ2-5 and V is TRBV6-1; D gene ambiguous. Germline V gene sequence: CDR1 MNHNS, CDR2 SASEGT. With 6 bases removed from V and 1 base from J, the gap between germline ends came to 18 bases. The CDR3 spans 16 residues. This CDR3 is CASRIHNEATQETQYF. The CDR3 region has the DNA TGTGCCAGCAGAATACACAATGAGGCTACCCAAGAGACCCAGTACTTC.

This clonotype has at least ten counts. The CDR3 loop is CASSLAGNYGYTF. As DNA, the CDR3 is TGCGCCAGCAGCTTGGCAGGGAACTATGGCTACACCTTC. The chain couples TRBV5-1 to TRBJ1-2, with D maybe TRBD1 (5 bases). CDR1 and CDR2 from the germline V gene are SGHRS and YFSETQ. The CDR3 consists of 13 residues. The V end lost 0 bases, the J end lost 2 bases, and 5 bases lay between the germline ends.

The V and J genes are TRBV9 and TRBJ1-5, with TRBD1 matching over 9 bases. V dropped 10 bases and J dropped 3; count of bases not matched to a gene: 8. The CDR3 spans 14 residues. CDR1 and CDR2 (germline): SGDLS, YYNGEE. CDR3 protein: CASGTGPNNQPQHF. The CDR3 coding sequence is TGTGCCTCCGGGACAGGGCCTAACAATCAGCCCCAGCATTTT. Using reference TRBV9 and TRBJ1-5 for the parts outside the CDR3, the full variable domain is DSGVTQTPKHLITATGQRVTLRCSPRSGDLSVYWYQQSLDQGLQFLIQYYNGEERAKGNILERFSAQQFPDLHSELNLSSLELGDSALYFCASGTGPNNQPQHFGDGTRLSIL.

The CDR3 sequence is CASSRDVGTEAFF. CDR3 nucleotides: TGTGCCAGCAGCCGGGACGTGGGCACTGAAGCTTTCTTT. V is TRBV12-3 or TRBV12-4 and J is TRBJ1-1, with a possible D match to TRBD1 (5 bases). The length of the CDR3 is 13 residues. Trimming shortened V by 6 bases and J by 4 bases, and 12 bases separated the two germline ends.

This chain joins TRBV6-6 and TRBJ2-7; a possible D gene is TRBD1 (6 bases). CDR3 length: 12 residues. V lost 6 bases and J lost 3, with 9 bases in between. From germline, CDR1 is MNHNY and CDR2 SVGAGI (reference sequence). DNA for the CDR3: TGTGCCAGCAGAAACAGGGACTACGAGCAGTACTTC. This translates into CASRNRDYEQYF.

This clonotype was recorded a few times. V usage is TRBV4-3 and J usage is TRBJ2-7; D remains unclear. The CDR3 extends over 15 amino acids. Germline values: CDR1 LGHNA, CDR2 YSLEER. The ends were cut back, 0 bases at V and 1 base at J, with 10 bases in the middle. The CDR3 loop reads CASSQDLQASYEQYF. The CDR3 nucleotides are TGCGCCAGCAGCCAAGATCTTCAGGCATCCTACGAGCAGTACTTC.

V and J are TRBV20-1 and TRBJ2-4; TRBD1 matches at 9 bases. The CDR3 is 13 residues long. V was pared by 5 bases and J by 5 bases, with 4 bases of the junction left unmatched. CDR1 is DFQATT and CDR2 is SNEGSKA in the germline V gene (reference sequence). The CDR3 is CSAPGTGQNIQYF. The CDR3 DNA sequence: TGCAGTGCTCCCGGGACAGGGCAAAACATTCAGTACTTC.